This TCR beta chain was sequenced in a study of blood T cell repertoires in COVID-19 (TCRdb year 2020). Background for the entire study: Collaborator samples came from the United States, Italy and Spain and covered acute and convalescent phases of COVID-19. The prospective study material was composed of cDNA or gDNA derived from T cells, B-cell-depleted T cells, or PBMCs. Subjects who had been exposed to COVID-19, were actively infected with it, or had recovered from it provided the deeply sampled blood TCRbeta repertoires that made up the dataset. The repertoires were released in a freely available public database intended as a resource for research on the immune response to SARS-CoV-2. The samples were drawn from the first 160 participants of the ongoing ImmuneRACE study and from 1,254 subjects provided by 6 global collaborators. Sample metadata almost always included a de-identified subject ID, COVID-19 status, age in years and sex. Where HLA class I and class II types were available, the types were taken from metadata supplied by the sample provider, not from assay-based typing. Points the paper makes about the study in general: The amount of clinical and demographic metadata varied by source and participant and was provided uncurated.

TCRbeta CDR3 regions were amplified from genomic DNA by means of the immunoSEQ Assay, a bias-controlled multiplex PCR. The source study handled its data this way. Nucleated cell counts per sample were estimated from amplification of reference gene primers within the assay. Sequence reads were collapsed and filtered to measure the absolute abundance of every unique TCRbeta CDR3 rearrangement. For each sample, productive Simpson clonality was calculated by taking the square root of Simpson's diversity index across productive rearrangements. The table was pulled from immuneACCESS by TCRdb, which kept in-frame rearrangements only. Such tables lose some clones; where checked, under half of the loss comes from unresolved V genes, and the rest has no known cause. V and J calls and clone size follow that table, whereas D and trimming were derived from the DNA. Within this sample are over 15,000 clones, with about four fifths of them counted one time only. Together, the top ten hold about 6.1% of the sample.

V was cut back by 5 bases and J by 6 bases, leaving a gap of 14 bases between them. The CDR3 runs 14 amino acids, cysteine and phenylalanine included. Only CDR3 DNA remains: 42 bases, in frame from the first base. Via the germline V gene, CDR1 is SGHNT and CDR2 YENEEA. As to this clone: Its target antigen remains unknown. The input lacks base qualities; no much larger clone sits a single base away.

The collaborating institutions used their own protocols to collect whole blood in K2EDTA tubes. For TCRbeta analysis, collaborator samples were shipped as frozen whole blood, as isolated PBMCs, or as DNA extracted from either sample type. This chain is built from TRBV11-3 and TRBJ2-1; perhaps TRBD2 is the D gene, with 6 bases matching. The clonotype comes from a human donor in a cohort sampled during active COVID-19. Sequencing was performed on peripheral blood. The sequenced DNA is TGTGCCAGCAGCCCCTTGGGGGGACCCAATGAGCAGTTCTTC. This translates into CASSPLGGPNEQFF.